This is a list of T cell receptor beta chains from one sample in a study of TIL therapy for anti-PD-1-resistant metastatic lung cancer. The assay was immunoSEQ multiplex PCR, and TCRdb's table has in-frame clones only and misses some. The sample includes roughly 92,000 clones, about two thirds of them seen just once. The sequencing here drew on tumor tissue, taken at baseline. All receptors come from a person aged 25-79 years with non-small cell lung cancer. Both conserved end residues are trimmed from each CDR3. Fields, in order: D gene, J gene, CDR3 length, V gene, CDR3 protein. The D gene is left open where the match is weak.

- | TRBJ2-5 | 14 | TRBV14 | ASSQSRGNSGGTQY
TRBD1 | TRBJ2-7 | 12 | TRBV27 | ASTKTGKDHEQY
TRBD1 | TRBJ2-7 | 11 | TRBV6-5 | ASQRQGAYEQY
TRBD1 | TRBJ2-2 | 14 | TRBV18 | ASSQGTGRSGVELF
TRBD2 | TRBJ2-5 | 16 | TRBV24-1 | ATSEPGLAGALQETQY
- | TRBJ1-1 | 12 | TRBV5-8 | GGRDGRSLTEAF
- | TRBJ2-5 | 10 | TRBV4-1 | ASSQDSGTQY
TRBD1 | TRBJ2-1 | 13 | TRBV5-6 | ASSWGTGRGDEQF
TRBD1 | TRBJ2-7 | 13 | TRBV5-1 | ASSLELGRGYEQY
TRBD2 | TRBJ2-3 | 14 | TRBV7-2 | ASSYGLAGTADTQY
- | TRBJ2-1 | 14 | TRBV7-9 | ASSFLGSAGKNEQF
TRBD2 | TRBJ2-1 | 12 | TRBV7-9 | ASSVLLAGEGQF
TRBD1 | TRBJ2-5 | 15 | TRBV3-1/TRBV3-2 | ASSQRETGGAEETQY
- | TRBJ1-1 | 6 | TRBV29-1 | SVARAF
- | TRBJ2-7 | 12 | TRBV18 | ASSPATGTYEQY
- | TRBJ1-4 | 16 | TRBV30 | AWSPRASNQGRGEKLF
TRBD1 | TRBJ1-5 | 14 | TRBV7-9 | ASSLAVRTGDQPQH
TRBD2 | TRBJ2-2 | 13 | TRBV13 | ASSLAGRAAGELF
- | TRBJ2-2 | 13 | TRBV6-5 | ASSPPPLYTGELF
- | TRBJ1-6 | 13 | TRBV9 | ASSAQERVGSPLH
- | TRBJ1-2 | 11 | TRBV30 | AWSRQDTYGYT
TRBD2 | TRBJ2-2 | 15 | TRBV5-1 | ASSPGTSGGLTGELF
TRBD1 | TRBJ2-7 | 14 | TRBV7-2 | ASSLGPRGRSYEQY
TRBD1 | TRBJ2-1 | 13 | TRBV24-1 | ATSDPGQGGYEQF
- | TRBJ1-4 | 11 | TRBV6-5 | ASSYVLGERLF
TRBD2 | TRBJ2-1 | 13 | TRBV5-8 | ASSLGSGGLNEQF
TRBD1 | TRBJ1-2 | 15 | TRBV7-9 | ASSLAYGRQGIDGYT